This TCR beta chain was captured in a study of control samples from healthy donors and cancer patients. Trimming cost V 10 bases and J 1 base, with 17 bases left between them. This CDR3 spans 14 amino acids. The germline CDR1 and CDR2 sequences are MDHEN and SYDVKM. In this sample, this clone turned up a few times. TCRdb keeps only in-frame clones here, not all; method: immunoSEQ multiplex PCR. The table lists about 120,000 clones, just over 90% of them singletons, with 7.8% in the top ten. The sequenced sample was blood. The source is a woman aged 18-29 years in good health. The rearrangement joins TRBV28 to TRBJ2-7; D may be TRBD1 (6 bases). As DNA, the CDR3 is TGTGCCACGAGGCGACAGGTGGGGTCCTACGAGCAGTACTTC. It is translated as CATRRQVGSYEQYF. Full variable domain (missing parts from reference TRBV28 and TRBJ2-7): DVKVTQSSRYLVKRTGEKVFLECVQDMDHENMFWYRQDPGLGLRLIYFSYDVKMKEKGDIPEGYSVSREKKERFSLILESASTNQTSMYLCATRRQVGSYEQYFGPGTRLTVT.